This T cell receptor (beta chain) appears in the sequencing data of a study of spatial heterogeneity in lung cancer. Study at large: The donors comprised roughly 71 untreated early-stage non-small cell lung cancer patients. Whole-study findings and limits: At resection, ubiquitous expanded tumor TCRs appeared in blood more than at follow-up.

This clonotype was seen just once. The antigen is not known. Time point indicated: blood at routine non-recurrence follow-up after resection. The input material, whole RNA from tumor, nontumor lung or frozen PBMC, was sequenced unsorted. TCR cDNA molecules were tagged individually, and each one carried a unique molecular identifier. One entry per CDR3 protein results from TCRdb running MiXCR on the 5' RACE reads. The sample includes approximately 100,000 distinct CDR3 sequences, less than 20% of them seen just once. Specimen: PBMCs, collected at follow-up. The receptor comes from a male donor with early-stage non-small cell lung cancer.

The CDR3 DNA sequence: TGCGCCAGCAGCTACAGGGGTCTCCTAGCCAAAAACATTCAGTACTTC. Its translation: CASSYRGLLAKNIQYF. The chain is built from TRBV5-1 and TRBJ2-4, with 7 bases matching TRBD1. The CDR3 spans 16 residues. Germline V gives CDR1 SGHRS, CDR2 YFSETQ. V was clipped by 3 bases and J by 0 bases; unmatched bases: 6.